This is a list of T cell receptor beta chains from one sample in a study of blood T cell repertoires in COVID-19. Using immunoSEQ multiplex PCR, the repertoire was profiled, and TCRdb retains in-frame clones only, with some absent. There are about 150,000 clones in the sample; 80% occur only once, and roughly 5.3% lies in the top ten. The sample consisted of peripheral blood. The receptors were sampled from a woman aged 50 to 65 with acute or convalescent COVID-19. CDR3s include the opening cysteine and the closing phenylalanine or tryptophan. The order of the fields is clone size, V gene, J gene, D gene, CDR3 protein, CDR3 DNA. A D gene is named only where the DNA matches it firmly. Not all rows give a size; the values are once, few, many and, for expanded clones, a class.

NA	TRBV6-2/TRBV6-3	TRBJ1-5	NA	CASSSVRSYQPQHF	TGTGCCAGCAGTTCAGTCCGGAGTTATCAGCCCCAGCATTTT
NA	TRBV7-6	TRBJ2-7	NA	CASSFTGPSTEQYF	TGTGCCAGCAGCTTTACAGGGCCCAGCACCGAGCAGTACTTC
once	TRBV9	TRBJ2-5	TRBD1	CASSVIGQAGETQYF	TGTGCCAGCAGCGTAATCGGACAGGCAGGAGAGACCCAGTACTTC
NA	TRBV19	TRBJ2-1	NA	CASSTQTGIPYNEQFF	TGTGCCAGTAGTACTCAGACAGGAATTCCCTACAATGAGCAGTTCTTC
NA	TRBV21-1	TRBJ2-7	NA	CASSKAGLAGGPYEQYF	TGTGCCAGCAGCAAAGCCGGGCTGGCGGGGGGACCCTACGAGCAGTACTTC
few	TRBV18	TRBJ2-5	TRBD2	CASSPNEIPRGGALETQYF	TGTGCCAGCTCACCGAACGAAATCCCTCGCGGGGGGGCTCTGGAGACCCAGTACTTC
once	TRBV6-5	TRBJ1-6	NA	CASSSGNHSPLHF	TGTGCCAGCAGTTCCGGGAACCATTCACCCCTCCACTTT
once	TRBV7-9	TRBJ2-7	TRBD1	CASSSPGTGSHEQYF	TGTGCCAGCAGCTCCCCCGGGACAGGGTCCCACGAGCAGTACTTC
NA	TRBV7-2	TRBJ2-5	NA	CASSPDRQETQYF	TGTGCCAGCAGTCCCGACAGACAAGAGACCCAGTACTTC
NA	TRBV27	TRBJ1-1	NA	CASTQGPGTEAFF	TGTGCCAGTACTCAGGGGCCGGGCACTGAAGCTTTCTTT
NA	TRBV9	TRBJ2-7	TRBD2	CASSAVAGGPYEQYF	TGTGCCAGCAGCGCTGTAGCGGGGGGGCCGTACGAGCAGTACTTC
NA	TRBV18	TRBJ1-2	NA	CASSPRSGPGEGGYTF	TGTGCCAGCTCACCCCGTTCGGGCCCCGGGGAGGGCGGCTACACCTTC
NA	TRBV7-9	TRBJ2-1	NA	CASSPTDEQFF	TGTGCCAGCAGCCCCACTGATGAGCAGTTCTTC
few	TRBV3-1/TRBV3-2	TRBJ1-1	TRBD1	CASSFGTGGTEAFF	TGTGCCAGCAGCTTCGGGACAGGGGGCACTGAAGCTTTCTTT
NA	TRBV11-3	TRBJ2-1	TRBD2	CASSPGGTSGGREQFF	TGTGCCAGCAGCCCGGGGGGCACTAGCGGGGGCAGAGAGCAGTTCTTC
NA	TRBV27	TRBJ2-3	NA	CASSLSRSSDTQYF	TGTGCCAGCAGTTTATCGCGGAGTTCAGATACGCAGTATTTT
NA	TRBV7-2	TRBJ2-1	TRBD1	CASSIGDRDNNEQFF	TGTGCCAGCAGCATAGGGGACAGGGACAACAATGAGCAGTTCTTC
NA	TRBV9	TRBJ2-7	NA	CASSVEQSPIYEQYF	TGTGCCAGCAGCGTAGAACAGTCACCCATCTACGAGCAGTACTTC
NA	TRBV7-2	TRBJ2-5	TRBD2	CASRRGDGSGETQYF	TGTGCCAGCCGTCGGGGGGATGGTAGTGGAGAGACCCAGTACTTC
NA	TRBV28	TRBJ2-7	TRBD1	CASSQRVSKDRAYEQYF	TGTGCCAGCAGCCAACGGGTCTCTAAGGACAGGGCGTACGAGCAGTACTTC
many	TRBV7-9	TRBJ1-2	TRBD1	CASSLGRGQGNYGYTF	TGTGCCAGCAGCTTAGGCCGGGGACAGGGGAACTATGGCTACACCTTC
NA	TRBV5-1	TRBJ2-1	NA	CASREEAKYNEQFF	TGCGCCAGCAGGGAGGAGGCGAAATACAATGAGCAGTTCTTC
NA	TRBV29-1	TRBJ1-1	NA	CSVVFQGNTEAFF	TGCAGCGTTGTTTTCCAGGGGAACACTGAAGCTTTCTTT
NA	TRBV11-2	TRBJ1-2	TRBD1	CASSLRDRGPGYTF	TGTGCCAGCAGCTTGCGAGACAGGGGGCCCGGCTACACCTTC
NA	TRBV5-1	TRBJ1-1	NA	CASSLGPEEEAFF	TGCGCCAGCAGCTTGGGTCCGGAGGAGGAAGCTTTCTTT
NA	TRBV28	TRBJ1-2	TRBD1	CASSSTTPGQGAPGYTF	TGTGCCAGCAGTTCGACGACACCGGGACAGGGGGCGCCTGGCTACACCTTC
NA	TRBV19	TRBJ2-7	TRBD2	CASSIGGTNAYEQYF	TGTGCCAGTAGTATCGGGGGGACGAACGCCTACGAGCAGTACTTC
NA	TRBV19	TRBJ1-2	NA	CASSIAGAGGYTF	TGTGCCAGTAGTATCGCAGGGGCGGGTGGCTACACCTTC
NA	TRBV7-8	TRBJ1-3	NA	CASSSYSGAGNTIYF	TGTGCCAGCAGTTCCTATTCGGGAGCAGGAAACACCATATATTTT
NA	TRBV5-5	TRBJ2-3	NA	CASVNGTWTTDTQYF	TGTGCCAGCGTGAACGGGACTTGGACCACAGATACGCAGTATTTT
NA	TRBV27	TRBJ2-3	TRBD1	CATSRGDRVTDTQYF	TGTGCCACCTCTAGGGGGGACAGGGTCACAGATACGCAGTATTTT
few	TRBV3-1/TRBV3-2	TRBJ2-7	TRBD2	CASSLWTSYEQYF	TGTGCCAGCAGCCTCTGGACTAGCTACGAGCAGTACTTC
NA	TRBV6-5	TRBJ1-5	NA	CASSYSADQPQHF	TGTGCCAGCAGTTACTCTGCGGATCAGCCCCAGCATTTT
NA	TRBV5-1	TRBJ2-2	NA	CASSLAPLAGELFF	TGCGCCAGCAGCTTGGCACCGTTAGCCGGGGAGCTGTTTTTT
NA	TRBV19	TRBJ1-6	TRBD1	CASSMSGQGAYSYNSPLHF	TGTGCCAGTAGTATGTCGGGACAGGGGGCTTACTCCTATAATTCACCCCTCCACTTT
NA	TRBV5-1	TRBJ1-1	NA	CASSLGPTLNTEAFF	TGCGCCAGCAGCTTGGGTCCCACATTGAACACTGAAGCTTTCTTT
NA	TRBV29-1	TRBJ2-3	TRBD2	CSASGTSGGESTDTQYF	TGCAGCGCCTCCGGGACTAGCGGGGGTGAAAGCACAGATACGCAGTATTTT
NA	TRBV19	TRBJ1-2	TRBD1	CASRGTGSYGYTF	TGTGCCAGTAGGGGGACAGGGTCCTATGGCTACACCTTC
NA	TRBV7-2	TRBJ2-3	NA	CASRGGASTDTQYF	TGTGCCAGCAGAGGGGGGGCTAGCACAGATACGCAGTATTTT
NA	TRBV11-2	TRBJ1-1	NA	CASAGPQRGNTEAFF	TGTGCCAGCGCTGGCCCCCAGCGCGGGAACACTGAAGCTTTCTTT
few	TRBV30	TRBJ2-7	NA	CAWSVSPREQYF	TGTGCCTGGAGTGTGAGCCCCCGCGAGCAGTACTTC
NA	TRBV7-9	TRBJ1-2	TRBD1	CASSFGDRGTNGYTF	TGTGCCAGCAGCTTTGGGGACAGGGGAACTAATGGCTACACCTTC
NA	TRBV4-3	TRBJ1-3	TRBD1	CASSQDGRGNGNTIYF	TGCGCCAGCAGCCAAGATGGCAGGGGGAACGGAAACACCATATATTTT
NA	TRBV6-2/TRBV6-3	TRBJ1-1	NA	CASSYPPTGVEAFF	TGTGCCAGCAGTTACCCACCCACGGGGGTTGAAGCTTTCTTT
once	TRBV7-2	TRBJ2-7	NA	CASRFDSSYEQYF	TGTGCCAGCAGATTCGACAGCTCCTACGAGCAGTACTTC